This record looks at one TCR beta chain sequence and its context. Antigen unknown. TCRdb keeps only in-frame clones here, not all; method: immunoSEQ multiplex PCR. The sample lists fewer than 25,000 clones; around 80% were seen once. This entry comes from a study of EBV T-cell therapy then PD-1 blockade in nasopharyngeal carcinoma. Sample time point: 266 days after commencement of treatment, after nivolumab therapy. Treatment: AdE1-LMPpoly-expanded autologous EBV-specific T-cell therapy followed by anti-PD-1 nivolumab. Germline lookup yields CDR1 LGHDT and CDR2 YNNKEL (reference sequence). Trimming took 0 bases from V and 5 from J, leaving 13 bases between them. The CDR3 covers 16 residues.

The receptor comes from a man aged 35 to 55 with nasopharyngeal carcinoma. Sequences were derived from CD8+ T cells from blood, sampled around day 250 from a patient whose treatment included autologous EBV-specific T cells and nivolumab. The J gene is TRBJ2-2, the V gene TRBV3-1 (or the pseudogene TRBV3-2); D might be TRBD1 or TRBD2, each matching 5 bases. The CDR3: CASSQDLGRWTGELFF. The CDR3 DNA sequence: TGTGCCAGCAGCCAAGATTTGGGACGATGGACCGGGGAGCTGTTTTTT.